This TCR beta chain was sequenced in a study of PD-1 blockade in classical Hodgkin lymphoma. Study in general: The study gave patients nivolumab 3 mg/kg intravenously every 2 weeks. Whole-study findings and limits: Diminished baseline TCR diversity has been reported in newly diagnosed patients relative to healthy donors. Complete responders entered with baseline diversity on par with newly diagnosed patients, the results showed.

Stated time point: cycle 4 day 1 (C4D1), after 6 weeks of nivolumab. No patient escaped relapse after autologous stem cell transplantation, and brentuximab vedotin exposure varied. Best responses included complete response and partial response; otherwise, the best response was progressive disease. The repertoire was sequenced with immunoSEQ multiplex PCR; TCRdb's copy has only in-frame clones and lacks some. The table has about 32,000 clones, about four fifths seen once; the top ten hold about 17%. The V end was cut by 3 bases, the J end by 5 bases, with 5 bases between. The CDR3 extends over 12 amino acids. CDR1 is SGDLS and CDR2 is YYNGEE in the germline V gene. As for this clone: The target antigen is unknown. Distinct nucleotide sequences in the sample also encode this CDR3.

The sequences come from peripheral blood mononuclear cells (PBMCs), collected before the fourth cycle of nivolumab. The chain combines TRBV9 with TRBJ2-2; no reliable D call. The sequence was collected from a human donor with classical Hodgkin lymphoma. The CDR3 protein is CASSGSTGELFF. CDR3 DNA sequence: TGTGCCAGCAGCGGGTCTACCGGGGAGCTGTTTTTT.